This T cell receptor beta chain was identified in a study of blood T cell repertoires in COVID-19. Germline-derived CDR1 and CDR2 are SGHDT and YYEEEE. V was cut by 0 bases and J by 3 bases, with 9 bases left in between. The CDR3 is 15 amino acids. Produced via immunoSEQ multiplex PCR; TCRdb's table is partial and in-frame only. The sample yields about 35,000 clones, 70% to 90% seen once. Source material: peripheral blood. V usage is TRBV5-6 and J usage is TRBJ2-2, with a possible D match to TRBD1 (6 bases). The receptor comes from an older woman with active COVID-19. CDR3 in amino acids: CASSLGRGDTGELFF. CDR3 DNA: TGTGCCAGCAGCTTGGGCAGGGGTGACACCGGGGAGCTGTTTTTT.